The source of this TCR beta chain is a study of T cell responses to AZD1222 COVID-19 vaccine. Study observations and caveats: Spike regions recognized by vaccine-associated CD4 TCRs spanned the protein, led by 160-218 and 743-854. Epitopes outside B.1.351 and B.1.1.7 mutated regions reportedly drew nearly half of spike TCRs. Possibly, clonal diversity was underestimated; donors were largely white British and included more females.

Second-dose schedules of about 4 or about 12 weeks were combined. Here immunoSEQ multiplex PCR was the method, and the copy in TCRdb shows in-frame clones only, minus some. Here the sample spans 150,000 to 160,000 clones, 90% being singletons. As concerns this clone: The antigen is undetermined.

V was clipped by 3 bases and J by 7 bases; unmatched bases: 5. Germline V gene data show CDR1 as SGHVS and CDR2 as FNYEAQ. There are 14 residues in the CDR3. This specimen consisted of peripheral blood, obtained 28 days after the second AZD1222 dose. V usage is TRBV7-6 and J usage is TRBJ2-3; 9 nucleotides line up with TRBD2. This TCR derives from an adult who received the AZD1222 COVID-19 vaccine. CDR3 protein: CASSLVAGANTQYF. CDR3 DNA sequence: TGTGCCAGCAGCTTGGTAGCGGGGGCCAATACGCAGTATTTT.